Below, 29 T cell receptor beta chains from the same sample are listed, as sequenced in a study of T cells after yellow fever vaccination. TCRdb recomputed calls from the 5' RACE reads with MiXCR, one row per CDR3 protein. There are around 300,000 distinct CDR3 sequences in the sample; around 4.4% occur only once, and roughly 19% lies in the top ten. The material sequenced was PBMCs, taken 15 days after the yellow fever booster vaccination. The receptors derive from a man between 18 and 29 years old who received the YFV17D yellow fever vaccine.

This clonotype has a count of ten or more. This chain joins TRBV7-2 and TRBJ1-5, with TRBD1 identical over 8 bases. From germline, CDR1 is SGHTA and CDR2 FQGNSA. Unmatched junction bases numbered 5, after V lost 3 bases and J lost 1 base. The CDR3 extends over 16 amino acids. The CDR3 reads CASSFTGGRSNQPQHF. In DNA form, the CDR3 reads TGTGCCAGCAGCTTCACAGGGGGAAGGAGCAATCAGCCCCAGCATTTT.

V is TRBV6-5 and J is TRBJ1-5; D not resolved. Trimming took 4 bases from V and 0 from J, leaving 7 bases between them. Germline V gene lookup returns CDR1 MNHEY and CDR2 SVGAGI. CDR3 length: 14 residues. This CDR3 is CASSLSFSNQPQHF. In nucleotides, the CDR3 is TGTGCCAGCAGTTTAAGCTTTAGCAATCAGCCCCAGCATTTT.

The gene calls are TRBV4-3 and TRBJ2-3; 9 bases fit TRBD1. CDR3 size: 15 residues. The ends lost 3 bases at V and 1 base at J; junction bases unmatched: 2. The germline V gene has CDR1 LGHNA and CDR2 YSLEER. Here the CDR3 reads CASSHRTGGTDTQYF. The CDR3 DNA is TGCGCCAGCAGCCACAGGACAGGGGGCACAGATACGCAGTATTTT.

The table lists this clonotype with many counts. The V call is TRBV5-1, the J call TRBJ2-3; 7 positions agree with TRBD1. This CDR3 contains 16 residues. Germline CDR1 and CDR2: SGHRS and YFSETQ. V shed 4 bases and J 5 bases; nucleotides not matched to a gene: 13. The DNA of the CDR3 is TGCGCCAGCAGCAGAGCCGGGACAGTATTAGGAGATACGCAGTATTTT. Protein product: CASSRAGTVLGDTQYF.

This clonotype was counted ten times or more. The chain carries TRBV5-1 and TRBJ1-4; unclear D gene. The CDR3 contains 15 residues. V lost 4 bases to trimming and J lost 6 bases, with 16 bases between them. In germline, CDR1 is SGHRS, CDR2 YFSETQ. This CDR3 is CASSQRPGPDEKLFF. The CDR3 coding sequence is TGCGCCAGCAGCCAGAGACCTGGACCGGATGAAAAACTGTTTTTT. Combining the CDR3 with reference TRBV5-1 and TRBJ1-4 gives the whole variable domain KAGVTQTPRYLIKTRGQQVTLSCSPISGHRSVSWYQQTPGQGLQFLFEYFSETQRNKGNFPGRFSGRQFSNSRSEMNVSTLELGDSALYLCASSQRPGPDEKLFFGSGTQLSVL.

This clonotype was counted a few times. The rearrangement joins TRBV5-1 to TRBJ2-5; the match to TRBD1 covers 8 bases. The CDR3 runs 15 residues. After removal of 5 bases from V and 0 bases from J, the junction contained 6 bases not matched to a gene. CDR1 SGHRS and CDR2 YFSETQ come from the germline V gene. The CDR3 DNA sequence: TGCGCCAGCAGAGCCACAGGGGGTAACCAAGAGACCCAGTACTTC. Translation gives CASRATGGNQETQYF.

In its sample, this clonotype was seen a few times. J is TRBJ2-1 and V is TRBV20-1; 7 bases align to TRBD2. V was pared by 3 bases and J by 5 bases, with 4 bases of the junction left unmatched. This CDR3 contains 13 residues. The germline CDR1 and CDR2 sequences are DFQATT and SNEGSKA (reference sequence). DNA for the CDR3: TGCAGTGCTAGCCCCGGGAGGAACAATGAGCAGTTCTTC. Its protein product is CSASPGRNNEQFF.

This clonotype was seen many times. This chain uses TRBV6-4 with TRBJ2-7; 7 positions match TRBD2. The ends lost 4 bases at V and 2 bases at J; junction bases unmatched: 5. CDR3 length: 14 residues. From germline, CDR1 is MRHNA and CDR2 SNTAGT. CDR3 in amino acids: CASSVEAGAYEQYF. The DNA of the CDR3 is TGTGCCAGCAGTGTGGAGGCGGGGGCCTACGAGCAGTACTTC.

This clonotype was recorded at least ten times. The gene calls are TRBV5-1 and TRBJ2-3; 9 nucleotides line up with TRBD1. V shed 7 bases and J 3 bases; nucleotides not matched to a gene: 9. The germline V gene encodes CDR1 SGHRS and CDR2 YFSETQ. The CDR3 spans 15 residues. The CDR3 protein is CASGPGQGVTDTQYF. The CDR3 bases are TGCGCCAGCGGACCGGGACAGGGAGTAACAGATACGCAGTATTTT.

This clonotype came up many times. The genes are TRBV6-2 or TRBV6-3 and TRBJ2-2; D not certain. The CDR3 is made up of 14 amino acids. The germline V gene has CDR1 MNHEY and CDR2 SVGEGT. Trimming stripped 3 bases from V and 5 bases from J, with 10 bases between. The CDR3 here is CASSYWLGTGELFF. The CDR3 nucleotides read TGTGCCAGCAGTTATTGGTTGGGTACCGGGGAGCTGTTTTTT.

V is TRBV20-1 and J is TRBJ2-2; D unresolved. The CDR3 has 15 residues. Germline loops: CDR1 DFQATT, CDR2 SNEGSKA (reference sequence). V lost 3 bases and J 6 bases, leaving 17 bases between the germline ends. DNA for the CDR3: TGCAGTGCTAGCCCCAAGCAGAAGCTTGCCGGGGAGCTGTTTTTT. Translating it yields CSASPKQKLAGELFF.

This clonotype came up a few times. The chain employs TRBV9 and TRBJ2-2; 10 bases agree with TRBD2. The germline gives CDR1 SGDLS, CDR2 YYNGEE. The CDR3 covers 15 residues. Trimming took 3 bases from V and 5 from J; bases not matched to a gene: 4. CDR3: CASSGSSGGTGELFF. In DNA form, the CDR3 reads TGTGCCAGCAGCGGTTCTAGCGGGGGTACCGGGGAGCTGTTTTTT.

This clonotype turned up a few times. CDR3 bases: TGTGCCAGTACCCCCCTCAGGAGCACTGAAGCTTTCTTT. This sequence encodes CASTPLRSTEAFF. The chain employs TRBV28 and TRBJ1-1; D is undetermined. This CDR3 has 13 amino acids. Germline V gives CDR1 MDHEN, CDR2 SYDVKM. The ends were cut back, 9 bases at V and 4 bases at J, with 15 bases in the middle.

The chain recombines TRBV5-4 with TRBJ2-5, with 8 bases matching TRBD2. Germline CDR1 SGHNT, CDR2 YYREEE (reference sequence). This CDR3 has 17 residues. V trimming: 2 bases; J trimming: 1 base; junction bases outside the gene matches: 10. The CDR3 DNA follows: TGTGCCAGCAGCTTCGGTGGTAGCGGGGCAACCCAAGAGACCCAGTACTTC. Protein product: CASSFGGSGATQETQYF. Complete variable domain (other parts from reference TRBV5-4 and TRBJ2-5): ETGVTQSPTHLIKTRGQQVTLRCSSQSGHNTVSWYQQALGQGPQFIFQYYREEENGRGNFPPRFSGLQFPNYSSELNVNALELDDSALYLCASSFGGSGATQETQYFGPGTRLLVL.

At least ten counts were recorded for this clonotype. This chain links TRBV12-3 or TRBV12-4 with TRBJ2-7; the D gene is possibly TRBD1 (6 bases). V dropped 3 bases and J dropped 10 bases, with 13 bases sitting between them. The CDR3 totals 12 residues. The DNA for the CDR3 is TGTGCCAGCAGTTTGCAGGGGTCGGAACAGTACGTC. It translates to CASSLQGSEQYV.

This clonotype showed up just a few times. This CDR3 reads CASSLTAGPYNEQFF. The CDR3 coding sequence is TGTGCCAGCAGCTTAACAGCGGGGCCTTACAATGAGCAGTTCTTC. V usage is TRBV7-3 and J usage is TRBJ2-1; 7 bases are shared with TRBD2. The CDR3 length is 15 residues. Trimming at V came to 0 bases and at J to 4 bases, leaving 3 bases not matched to a gene. Germline CDR1 and CDR2: SGHTA and FQGTGA.

The chain recombines TRBV19 with TRBJ2-5, with TRBD1 matching 7 bases. Per germline, CDR1 LNHDA and CDR2 SQIVND (reference sequence). V shed 9 bases, J shed 5 bases, and the junction held 3 bases outside the gene matches. The CDR3 extends over 11 amino acids. This CDR3 reads CASAQGETQYF. CDR3 DNA: TGTGCCAGCGCACAGGGGGAGACCCAGTACTTC.

The rearrangement links TRBV25-1 to TRBJ2-5; D is possibly TRBD1 or TRBD2 (5 bases each). V was trimmed by 2 bases and J by 5 bases, leaving 12 bases between them. Per the germline V gene, CDR1 is MGHDK and CDR2 is SYGVNS. CDR3 length: 14 residues. The CDR3 nucleotides are TGTGCCAGCAGTGAAGCCGGGGCCCAGGAGACCCAGTACTTC. Its translation: CASSEAGAQETQYF.

This clonotype was detected ten times or more. The rearrangement joins TRBV4-3 to TRBJ2-1; D is undetermined. Trimming pared 3 bases from V and 0 bases from J, leaving 18 bases between. The CDR3 totals 18 residues. Germline V gene lookup returns CDR1 LGHNA and CDR2 YSLEER. The CDR3 is CASSQILATLSSYNEQFF. The CDR3 nucleotides are TGCGCCAGCAGCCAGATCCTCGCGACACTGAGCTCCTACAATGAGCAGTTCTTC.

This clonotype was seen ten or more times. This chain joins TRBV11-2 and TRBJ1-3; D unresolved. Per the germline V gene, CDR1 is SGHAT and CDR2 is FQNNGV. V was trimmed by 5 bases and J by 4 bases, leaving 12 bases between them. This CDR3 spans 14 amino acids. The CDR3 sequence is CASSLDRGGNTIYF. The CDR3 region has the DNA TGTGCCAGCAGCCTGGACCGAGGGGGAAACACCATATATTTT.

The chain has TRBV7-2 and TRBJ1-1; D is ambiguous. With 5 bases removed from V and 9 bases from J, the gap between germline ends came to 16 bases. The length of the CDR3 is 13 residues. Germline loops: CDR1 SGHTA, CDR2 FQGNSA. In DNA, the CDR3 is TGTGCCAGCAGCGCCGCAGAGGGAGTTAAAGCTTTCTTT. Protein product: CASSAAEGVKAFF. The complete variable domain, with remaining parts taken from reference TRBV7-2 and TRBJ1-1, reads GAGVSQSPSNKVTEKGKDVELRCDPISGHTALYWYRQSLGQGLEFLIYFQGNSAPDKSGLPSDRFSAERTGGSVSTLTIQRTQQEDSAVYLCASSAAEGVKAFFGQGTRLTVV.

This clonotype was counted at least ten times. This sequence joins TRBV2 and TRBJ1-2, with 8 bases identical to TRBD1. The germline gives CDR1 SNHLY, CDR2 FYNNEI. J was trimmed by 0 bases and V by 6 bases; bases with no gene match: 12. This CDR3 region has 17 residues. CDR3 nucleotide sequence: TGTGCCAGCAGCGACATGGACAGGGCCAAAGCTAACTATGGCTACACCTTC. It yields the protein CASSDMDRAKANYGYTF. The whole variable domain, remainder taken from reference TRBV2 and TRBJ1-2, is EPEVTQTPSHQVTQMGQEVILRCVPISNHLYFYWYRQILGQKVEFLVSFYNNEISEKSEIFDDQFSVERPDGSNFTLKIRSTKLEDSAMYFCASSDMDRAKANYGYTFGSGTRLTVV.

This clonotype was seen ten or more times. The chain couples TRBV6-1 to TRBJ2-7; 10 positions match TRBD1. The length of the CDR3 is 16 residues. Germline-derived CDR1 and CDR2 are MNHNS and SASEGT. The trim removed 4 bases at V and 1 base at J, leaving 7 bases unmatched. DNA for the CDR3: TGTGCCAGCAGTGCACTCCCGGGACAGGGGTCCTACGAGCAGTACGTC. As protein: CASSALPGQGSYEQYV.

In this sample, this clonotype turned up a few times. V gene TRBV3-1 combines with J gene TRBJ1-2; D unclear. The V gene lost 1 base and the J gene lost 8 bases, with 8 bases spanning the gap. The CDR3 length is 12 residues. The V gene's germline CDR1 is LGHDT and CDR2 YNNKEL (reference sequence). CDR3 coding DNA: TGTGCCAGCAGCCAAGGGGGTCGCGGCTACACCTTC. This translates into CASSQGGRGYTF.

This clonotype has a handful of counts. The chain combines TRBV14 with TRBJ2-7; 9 bases fit TRBD1. Germline CDR1 reads SGHDN; CDR2 reads FVKESK. With 4 bases clipped from V and 0 bases from J, the junction kept 10 bases outside the gene matches. The CDR3 consists of 17 residues. CDR3 loop: CASSPSGGDRDSYEQYV. The CDR3, as DNA: TGTGCCAGCAGCCCTTCAGGGGGGGACAGGGACTCCTACGAGCAGTACGTC.

A few counts support this clonotype. The chain combines TRBV3-1 with TRBJ1-1, with D unresolved. Germline values: CDR1 LGHDT, CDR2 YNNKEL (reference sequence). The germline V and J ends were trimmed by 4 bases and 1 base, with 19 bases remaining between them. This CDR3 has 17 residues. The DNA of the CDR3 is TGTGCCAGCAGCCCCAGAGTTATGTCAAAGAAGAACACTGAAGCTTTCTTT. It encodes CASSPRVMSKKNTEAFF.

This sequence joins TRBV7-2 and TRBJ1-6, with 7 nucleotides matching TRBD1. The CDR3 consists of 14 residues. The trim removed 1 base at V and 8 bases at J, leaving 2 bases unmatched. Germline CDR1 is SGHTA and CDR2 is FQGNSA. The CDR3 DNA follows: TGTGCCAGCAGCTTAGAGGGGGCAGATTCACCCCTCCACTTT. Encoded protein: CASSLEGADSPLHF.

This clonotype was counted ten times or more. The J gene is TRBJ2-5, the V gene TRBV5-6; D is undetermined. The CDR3 spans 13 residues. V was pared by 1 base and J by 5 bases, with 9 bases between. Germline V gene lookup returns CDR1 SGHDT and CDR2 YYEEEE. CDR3 in amino acids: CASSLPQRETQYF. In nucleotides, the CDR3 is TGTGCCAGCAGCTTGCCCCAACGCGAGACCCAGTACTTC.

CDR3 sequence (DNA): TGTGCCAGCAGCTTAAGGCAGGGAGCTCGGGAGCAGTTCTTC. Protein product: CASSLRQGAREQFF. V usage is TRBV7-3 and J usage is TRBJ2-1, with D tentatively TRBD1 or TRBD2 (5 bases each). V shed 1 base and J shed 10 bases, with 14 bases lying between them. The V gene's germline CDR1 is SGHTA and CDR2 FQGTGA. The CDR3 totals 14 residues. The whole variable domain, filled in from reference TRBV7-3 and TRBJ2-1, reads GAGVSQTPSNKVTEKGKYVELRCDPISGHTALYWYRQSLGQGPEFLIYFQGTGAADDSGLPNDRFFAVRPEGSVSTLKIQRTERGDSAVYLCASSLRQGAREQFFGPGTRLTVL.